The next 11 T cell receptor beta chains were all read from a single sample in a study of control samples from healthy donors and cancer patients. The data were produced by immunoSEQ multiplex PCR, yet TCRdb's version contains in-frame clones alone and is incomplete. This table has about 160,000 clones, approximately 94% appearing once. The sample was blood. The receptors originated from a woman aged 40 to 49 in good health.

The chain links TRBV10-1 to TRBJ2-3; 7 bases fit TRBD1. The CDR3 runs 15 residues. V lost 2 bases to trimming and J lost 5 bases; unmatched junction nucleotides: 7. Germline CDR1 and CDR2: WNHNN and SYGVQD (reference sequence). The chain's CDR3 is CASSELGTDGDTQYF. The CDR3 DNA reads as TGCGCCAGCAGTGAGCTAGGGACAGATGGAGATACGCAGTATTTT.

This rearrangement joins TRBV10-3 to TRBJ1-2; D is uncertain. CDR1 and CDR2 (germline): ENHRY, SYGVKD. V gave up 10 bases and J gave up 5 bases, with 11 bases separating them. The CDR3 spans 11 residues. CDR3 nucleotides: TGTGCCACCACGGACTCTTATGGCTACACCTTC. As protein: CATTDSYGYTF.

The chain is built from TRBV4-1 and TRBJ1-3, with 11 bases matching TRBD1. Germline V lookup: CDR1 MGHRA, CDR2 YSYEKL. The CDR3 consists of 18 residues. Germline trimming cut 3 bases from V and 2 bases from J; bases unmatched to any gene: 9. The CDR3 coding sequence is TGCGCCAGCAGCCAGGACCCCGGACAGGGGGCTCCTGGAAACACCATATATTTT. Protein: CASSQDPGQGAPGNTIYF.

The J gene is TRBJ2-1, the V gene TRBV5-1; D may be TRBD2 (6 bases). Germline V gene sequence: CDR1 SGHRS, CDR2 YFSETQ. Trimming left V 0 bases short and J 3 bases short, with 13 bases between. This CDR3 has 16 residues. CDR3 in DNA: TGCGCCAGCAGCTTGGCCCGAGCGGGCCTCTACAATGAGCAGTTCTTC. This encodes CASSLARAGLYNEQFF.

The chain combines TRBV11-2 with TRBJ1-2; no firm D call. Germline CDR1 SGHAT, CDR2 FQNNGV. The ends were cut back, 1 base at V and 7 bases at J, with 13 bases in the middle. The CDR3 is 14 residues long. CDR3 DNA: TGTGCCAGCAGCTTAGCGGAGAGCAGGTCTGGCTACACCTTC. Encoded protein: CASSLAESRSGYTF.

V is TRBV11-2 and J is TRBJ1-2, with TRBD1 as a possible D gene (6 bases). From germline, CDR1 is SGHAT and CDR2 FQNNGV. This CDR3 is 16 amino acids long. Trimming removed 0 bases from V and 0 bases from J, with 11 bases in between. The CDR3 reads CASSLDGGVANYGYTF. The CDR3 DNA sequence: TGTGCCAGCAGCTTAGATGGGGGCGTTGCTAACTATGGCTACACCTTC.

The chain joins TRBV7-7 to TRBJ2-1; TRBD2 matches at 9 bases. The CDR3 spans 16 residues. The junction had 12 bases not matched to a gene; V was cut back by 4 bases and J by 8 bases. The germline gives CDR1 SSHAT, CDR2 FNYEAQ (reference sequence). CDR3 coding DNA: TGTGCCAGCAGCTCGTTTAGCGGGGGTTTTGGCGATGAGCAGTTCTTC. Residues: CASSSFSGGFGDEQFF.

The V gene is TRBV5-1, the J gene TRBJ1-6; maybe TRBD1 (6 bases). Trimming cost V 2 bases and J 7 bases, with 13 bases left between them. The germline gives CDR1 SGHRS, CDR2 YFSETQ. The CDR3 length is 15 residues. The CDR3 DNA reads as TGCGCCAGCAGCTTATACCGGGACAACAATTCACCCCTCCACTTT. Translating it yields CASSLYRDNNSPLHF.

V and J are TRBV19 and TRBJ2-7, with D perhaps given as TRBD1 or TRBD2 (6 bases each). Trimming removed 5 bases at V and 6 bases at J, with 14 bases between. Germline V CDR1 and CDR2: LNHDA, SQIVND (reference sequence). The CDR3 loop spans 13 amino acids. CDR3: CASSRGLYSEQYF. Here the CDR3 DNA reads TGTGCCAGTAGTCGGGGGCTATACTCCGAGCAGTACTTC.

This chain uses TRBV5-5 with TRBJ2-3; the D is unclear. V gave up 2 bases and J gave up 1 base, with 8 bases separating them. Germline V CDR1 and CDR2: SGHKS, YYEKEE (reference sequence). This CDR3 spans 14 amino acids. The CDR3 sequence: CASSLGRGTDTQYF. CDR3 coding DNA: TGTGCCAGCAGCTTAGGTAGGGGCACAGATACGCAGTATTTT.

V usage is TRBV7-8 and J usage is TRBJ1-6, with D maybe TRBD1 (6 bases). Trimming cost V 3 bases and J 0 bases, with 12 bases left between them. This CDR3 spans 17 amino acids. In germline, CDR1 is SGHVS, CDR2 FQNEAQ. This CDR3 reads CASSFGTQSSYNSPLHF. As DNA, the CDR3 is TGTGCCAGCAGCTTCGGGACACAGAGCTCCTATAATTCACCCCTCCACTTT.